The 10 T cell receptor beta chains presented below share a single source sample, sequenced in a study of early T cells in non-severe SARS-CoV-2 infection. Using its own MiXCR run on the 5' RACE reads, TCRdb lists one record per CDR3 protein. Of 15,000 to 20,000 distinct CDR3 sequences in the sample, more than 4.5% are singletons; the top ten hold 5.5% to 8%. The specimen was whole blood. Every receptor here comes from an adult who was a healthcare worker with PCR-confirmed SARS-CoV-2 infection or an uninfected control (not recorded which).

This clonotype was picked up many times. The CDR3 DNA is TGTGCCAGCAGTTTACAGTTACAGTTAGACAATGAGCAGTTCTTC. This sequence encodes CASSLQLQLDNEQFF. J is TRBJ2-1 and V is TRBV27; D remains ambiguous. Germline CDR1 is MNHEY and CDR2 is SMNVEV (reference sequence). The CDR3 is made up of 15 amino acids. The V end was cut by 2 bases, the J end by 5 bases, with 13 bases between.

This clonotype occurred many times. The chain carries TRBV7-3 and TRBJ2-1; 10 nucleotides align to TRBD2. The CDR3 length is 16 residues. Per the germline V gene, CDR1 is SGHTA and CDR2 is FQGTGA. J was trimmed by 7 bases and V by 8 bases; bases with no gene match: 14. The CDR3 nucleotides read TGTGCCAGCTCCTTAATCCCGGGACTAGCGTTGAATGAGCAGTTCTTC. Amino acid sequence: CASSLIPGLALNEQFF.

This clonotype was picked up a small number of times. The chain recombines TRBV18 with TRBJ2-1; 8 bases map to TRBD2. The V segment lost 3 bases and the J segment 7 bases; nucleotides outside the gene matches: 8. CDR1 and CDR2 from the germline V gene are KGHSH and LQKENI. The CDR3 length is 15 residues. The CDR3 DNA reads TGTGCCAGCTCACCGTCGGGAGGGTCCGGGAATGAGCAGTTCTTC. Its protein is CASSPSGGSGNEQFF.

At least ten counts were recorded for this clonotype. V and J are TRBV15 and TRBJ1-1, with D possibly TRBD1 on 6 matching bases. The ends were cut back, 0 bases at V and 1 base at J, with 9 bases in the middle. Per germline, CDR1 LNHNV and CDR2 YYDKDF (reference sequence). This CDR3 contains 15 residues. The CDR3 reads CATSREGGSNTEAFF. In DNA, the CDR3 is TGTGCCACCAGCAGAGAGGGGGGCTCGAACACTGAAGCTTTCTTT.

This clonotype appeared many times. This chain joins TRBV30 and TRBJ2-7; D is unclear. V lost 2 bases and J lost 6, with 8 bases in between. The CDR3 runs to 11 residues. Germline lookup yields CDR1 GTSNPN and CDR2 SVGIG (reference sequence). The DNA for the CDR3 is TGTGCCTGGAGTCACCTACGCGAGCAGTACTTC. Residues: CAWSHLREQYF. Combining the CDR3 with reference TRBV30 and TRBJ2-7 gives the whole variable domain SQTIHQWPATLVQPVGSPLSLECTVEGTSNPNLYWYRQAAGRGLQLLFYSVGIGQISSEVPQNLSASRPQDRQFILSSKKLLLSDSGFYLCAWSHLREQYFGPGTRLTVT.

This clonotype was seen many times. This rearrangement joins TRBV20-1 to TRBJ2-5; TRBD2 might be the D (5 bases). Germline V gene data show CDR1 as DFQATT and CDR2 as SNEGSKA (reference sequence). The V and J ends lost 1 base and 9 bases respectively, with 12 bases between them. The CDR3 is 12 amino acids. The CDR3: CSARAPGVAQYF. The CDR3 nucleotides are TGCAGTGCTAGAGCCCCCGGGGTGGCCCAGTACTTC.

This clonotype was counted many times. The chain is built from TRBV6-5 and TRBJ2-3; 9 bases are a match to TRBD1. The length of the CDR3 is 17 residues. Germline V lookup: CDR1 MNHEY, CDR2 SVGAGI. V dropped 2 bases and J dropped 3; count of bases not matched to a gene: 9. CDR3 sequence: CASSYTTGGVRTDTQYF. In DNA form, the CDR3 reads TGTGCCAGCAGTTACACAACAGGGGGCGTTCGGACAGATACGCAGTATTTT.

This clonotype was counted between two and nine times. CDR3 DNA sequence: TGTGCCAGCAGCCAAGTAGGAGACTATGGCTACACCTTC. Translated, it gives CASSQVGDYGYTF. The V call is TRBV3-1, the J call TRBJ1-2; no clear D gene. CDR3 length equals 13 residues. V lost 1 base, J lost 3 bases, and 6 bases lay in between. Germline V gene lookup returns CDR1 LGHDT and CDR2 YNNKEL (reference sequence).

In its sample, this clonotype ranks as medium-sized (0.01 to 0.1%). The chain recombines TRBV7-2 with TRBJ2-7; 13 bases fit TRBD2. Germline-derived CDR1 and CDR2 are SGHTA and FQGNSA. V lost 5 bases, J lost 4 bases, and 2 bases stayed unmatched. This CDR3 contains 14 residues. CDR3 protein: CASSLGLAGYEQYV. CDR3 DNA: TGTGCCAGCAGCCTGGGACTAGCGGGATACGAGCAGTACGTC.

This clonotype appeared many times. The chain has TRBV7-8 and TRBJ2-7, with D perhaps TRBD2 (5 bases). Germline-derived CDR1 and CDR2 are SGHVS and FQNEAQ. The CDR3 consists of 14 residues. The V and J ends lost 5 bases and 7 bases respectively, with 18 bases between them. The CDR3 DNA reads TGTGCCAGCAGCCTACCCGGGAAGGCCCGGGAGCAGTACTTC. It codes for CASSLPGKAREQYF. Using reference TRBV7-8 and TRBJ2-7 for the parts outside the CDR3, the full variable domain is GAGVSQSPRYKVAKRGQDVALRCDPISGHVSLFWYQQALGQGPEFLTYFQNEAQLDKSGLPSDRFFAERPEGSVSTLKIQRTQQEDSAVYLCASSLPGKAREQYFGPGTRLTVT.